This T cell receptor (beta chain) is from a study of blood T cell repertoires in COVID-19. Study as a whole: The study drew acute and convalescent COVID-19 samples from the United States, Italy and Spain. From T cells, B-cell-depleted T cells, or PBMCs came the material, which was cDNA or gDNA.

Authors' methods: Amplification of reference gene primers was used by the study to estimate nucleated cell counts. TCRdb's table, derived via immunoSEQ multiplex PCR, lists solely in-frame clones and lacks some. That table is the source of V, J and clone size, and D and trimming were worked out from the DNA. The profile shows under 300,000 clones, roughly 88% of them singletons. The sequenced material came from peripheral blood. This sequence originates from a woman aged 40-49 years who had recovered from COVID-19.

CDR3 coding DNA: TGTGCCACGGAGGACGGAGCTAACTATGGCTACACCTTC. Its protein is CATEDGANYGYTF. The V and J genes are TRBV10-3 and TRBJ1-2; the D is unclear. CDR3 length: 13 amino acids. The V and J ends lost 10 bases and 0 bases respectively, with 12 bases between them. Germline CDR1 and CDR2: ENHRY and SYGVKD.